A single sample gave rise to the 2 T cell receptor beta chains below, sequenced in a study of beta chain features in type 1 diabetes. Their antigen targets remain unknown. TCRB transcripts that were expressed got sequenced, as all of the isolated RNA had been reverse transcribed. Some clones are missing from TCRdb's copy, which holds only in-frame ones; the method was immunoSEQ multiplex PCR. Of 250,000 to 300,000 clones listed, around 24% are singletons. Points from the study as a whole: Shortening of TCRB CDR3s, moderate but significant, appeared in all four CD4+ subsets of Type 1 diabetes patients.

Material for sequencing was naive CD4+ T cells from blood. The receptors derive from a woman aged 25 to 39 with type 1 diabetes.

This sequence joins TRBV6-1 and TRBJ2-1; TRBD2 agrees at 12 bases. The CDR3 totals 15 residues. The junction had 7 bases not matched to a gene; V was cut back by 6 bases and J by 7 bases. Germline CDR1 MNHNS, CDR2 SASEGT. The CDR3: CASRRTSGTRNEQFF. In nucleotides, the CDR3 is TGTGCCAGCAGGAGGACTAGCGGGACCCGAAATGAGCAGTTCTTC.

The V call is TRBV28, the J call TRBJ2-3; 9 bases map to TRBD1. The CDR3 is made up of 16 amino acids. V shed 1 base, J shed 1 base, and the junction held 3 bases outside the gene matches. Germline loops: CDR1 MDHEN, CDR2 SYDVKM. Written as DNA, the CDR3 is TGTGCCAGCAGTTTATTCCGGGACAGGGGCACAGATACGCAGTATTTT. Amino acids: CASSLFRDRGTDTQYF.